The next 6 T cell receptor beta chains were all read from a single sample in a study of T cell repertoires in cytomegalovirus infection. These TCRs' antigens remain unknown. TCRdb fed the reads into MiXCR, producing one record per CDR3 protein. The repertoire holds roughly 990,000 distinct CDR3 sequences, with roughly 30% as singletons. This specimen was cultured CD8+ T cells from PBMCs, taken from culture after CMV antigen stimulation. These receptors were taken from a human donor in good health (CMV status not recorded). Some clones in this sample may be carry-over from other donors' samples.

Concerning this clonotype itself: A much more abundant neighbour one base away suggests this may be a read error. The chain links TRBV7-2 to TRBJ1-4; unclear D gene. Germline-derived CDR1 and CDR2 are SGHTA and FQGNSA. V lost 3 bases, J lost 6 bases, and 20 bases lay in between. CDR3 length: 17 amino acids. Written as DNA, the CDR3 is TGTGCCAGCAGCTTTCACCTATTCGAGAAACCCTATGAAAAACTGTTTTTT. Its protein is CASSFHLFEKPYEKLFF.

There are a few counts of this clonotype. The chain carries TRBV6-1 and TRBJ1-1; no clear D. The CDR3 loop spans 14 amino acids. Germline V gene sequence: CDR1 MNHNS, CDR2 SASEGT. Between the trimmed V and J ends, which lost 4 bases and 1 base, there was a span of 10 bases. The CDR3 protein is CASSGIAPNTEAFF. The DNA of the CDR3 is TGTGCCAGCAGTGGGATTGCCCCGAACACTGAAGCTTTCTTT.

V and J are TRBV15 and TRBJ1-4, with D perhaps matching TRBD1 (6 bases). Trimming removed 11 bases from V and 4 bases from J, with 14 bases in between. CDR3 length: 13 amino acids. Germline lookup yields CDR1 LNHNV and CDR2 YYDKDF (reference sequence). The CDR3 DNA sequence: TGTGCCGTGTCCGGGACAAATAATGAAAAACTGTTTTTT. It encodes CAVSGTNNEKLFF.

This clonotype was recorded a few times. The CDR3 loop is CASSTRAVPDNEQFF. The CDR3 DNA sequence: TGTGCCAGCAGTACAAGGGCGGTCCCGGACAATGAGCAGTTCTTC. V is TRBV7-6 and J is TRBJ2-1, with D hard to call. V was trimmed by 6 bases and J by 5 bases, leaving 17 bases between them. Germline V gives CDR1 SGHVS, CDR2 FNYEAQ. The length of the CDR3 is 15 residues.

The CDR3 sequence: CASSPSRGNPYGYTF. DNA for the CDR3: TGCGCCAGCAGCCCCAGCAGGGGGAACCCTTATGGCTACACCTTC. The chain recombines TRBV4-1 with TRBJ1-2; 7 bases match TRBD1. Trimming removed 4 bases from V and 5 bases from J; junction bases left unmatched: 10. Looked up from germline, CDR1 is MGHRA and CDR2 is YSYEKL. CDR3 length: 15 amino acids.

The V and J genes are TRBV7-9 and TRBJ2-7; D is ambiguous. V gave up 4 bases and J gave up 4 bases, with 11 bases separating them. Looked up from germline, CDR1 is SEHNR and CDR2 is FQNEAQ (reference sequence). The CDR3 sequence is 13 residues long. The CDR3 is CASSSIRPYEQYF. Here the CDR3 DNA reads TGTGCCAGCAGCTCAATAAGACCTTACGAGCAGTACTTC.